A selection of T cell receptor beta chains follows, all from one sample in a study of shared clonotypes between healthy human individuals. Assay: immunoSEQ multiplex PCR; the TCRdb copy retains only in-frame clones and omits some. The table has hundreds of thousands of clones, approximately 79% seen once. Sequenced: memory CD4+ T cells sorted from blood. These receptor sequences come from a woman aged 25 to 39 in good health. Each CDR3 is given with its conserved first and last residue. A D gene is named only where the DNA matches it firmly. Clone size appears in some rows only: once, few, many, or a class for an expanded clone.

clone size	CDR3 length	V gene	D gene	J gene	CDR3 DNA	CDR3 protein
.	17	TRBV5-1	TRBD1	TRBJ2-7	TGCGCCAGCAGCCGTACTACCGGGACAGACCCCTCCTACGAGCAGTACTTC	CASSRTTGTDPSYEQYF
.	15	TRBV7-3	TRBD2	TRBJ2-2	TGTGCCAGCAGCCCTTGGACTAGTGAGACCGGGGAGCTGTTTTTT	CASSPWTSETGELFF
.	18	TRBV11-2	.	TRBJ2-7	TGTGCCAGCAGCTTAGACCCCTTGAGTCGCGCCAGCTCCTACGAGCAGTACTTC	CASSLDPLSRASSYEQYF
few	13	TRBV5-5	.	TRBJ2-1	TGTGCCAGCAGCCCACCTCTGGCTCTAGGTCAGTTCTTC	CASSPPLALGQFF
.	17	TRBV12-5	.	TRBJ1-1	TGTGCTAGTGGTTTGGTACCAGGTTACGGGGCGAACACTGAAGCTTTCTTT	CASGLVPGYGANTEAFF
.	16	TRBV28	TRBD1	TRBJ2-5	TGTGCCAGCAGTTTCCCGGGACAGCTAAAAAAAGAGACCCAGTACTTC	CASSFPGQLKKETQYF
.	16	TRBV6-1	.	TRBJ1-5	TGTGCCAGCAGTGAACTCTCCGGGGGGGGTAGTCAGCCCCAGCATTTT	CASSELSGGGSQPQHF
few	14	TRBV5-1	TRBD1	TRBJ2-7	TGCGCCAGCAGCCCCGGGACAGGGGGGCTCGAGCAGTACTTC	CASSPGTGGLEQYF
.	16	TRBV6-5	TRBD1	TRBJ2-2	TGTGCCAGCAGTTCCTCAGGGGGCCCGGACACCGGGGAGCTGTTTTTT	CASSSSGGPDTGELFF
.	17	TRBV5-5	TRBD1	TRBJ1-4	TGTGCCAGCAGCTGGGGGACAGGGGGCTTTGAGGGTGAAAAACTGTTTTTT	CASSWGTGGFEGEKLFF
.	14	TRBV5-1	.	TRBJ2-5	TGCGCCAGCAGCTTGGAGCGAGGGAAAGAGACCCAGTACTTC	CASSLERGKETQYF
many	14	TRBV7-2	TRBD2	TRBJ2-7	TGTGCCAGCAGCCCTCAGCGGGATAGCTACGAGCAGTACTTC	CASSPQRDSYEQYF
.	17	TRBV5-4	.	TRBJ2-5	TGTGCCAGCAGCCTGGAAGGAGGCAGGGGATACCAAGAGACCCAGTACTTC	CASSLEGGRGYQETQYF
.	13	TRBV27	TRBD1	TRBJ1-2	TGTGCCAGCAGTGCTGTGGGGACAGATGGCTACACCTTC	CASSAVGTDGYTF
.	14	TRBV28	.	TRBJ2-7	TGTGCCAGCAGTTCGGAAGGGAGTCGTGGTGAGCAGTACTTC	CASSSEGSRGEQYF
.	15	TRBV28	.	TRBJ1-2	TGTGCCAGCAGTGCATCGACAGGTGGTGCTGAAGGCTACACCTTC	CASSASTGGAEGYTF
.	13	TRBV7-2	.	TRBJ2-3	TGTGCCAGCAGCTTAGCGGCCGGAGGGGAGGAGTATTTT	CASSLAAGGEEYF
few	14	TRBV2	.	TRBJ1-1	TGTGCCAGCAGCGCGGACAGAAAATACACTGAAGCTTTCTTT	CASSADRKYTEAFF
once	12	TRBV4-2	.	TRBJ2-1	TGTGCCAGCAGCCACCCTCACAATGAGCAGTTCTTC	CASSHPHNEQFF
.	16	TRBV7-8	TRBD2	TRBJ2-5	TGTGCCAGCAGCCCGACGGGACTAGCGGGAATTGAGACCCAGTACTTC	CASSPTGLAGIETQYF
.	14	TRBV5-1	.	TRBJ2-1	TGCGCCAGCAGCTTCGGGGGAGTGCGGAATGAGCAGTTCTTC	CASSFGGVRNEQFF
.	15	TRBV6-6	.	TRBJ1-2	TGTGCCAGCAGTTACGAGGGGGGCATCGGCTATGGCTACACCTTC	CASSYEGGIGYGYTF
few	14	TRBV30	TRBD1	TRBJ2-2	TGTGCCTGGACTAGGACAGGGGAGACCGGGGAGCTGTTTTTT	CAWTRTGETGELFF
few	17	TRBV7-8	TRBD2	TRBJ2-1	TGTGCCAGCAGCTTAGCCGGCTCTAGCGGCCAGACGAATGAGCAGTTCTTC	CASSLAGSSGQTNEQFF
.	11	TRBV6-6	.	TRBJ2-1	TGTGCCAGCAGCATGGGTGGTGAGCAGTTCTTC	CASSMGGEQFF
many	14	TRBV27	.	TRBJ1-2	TGTGCCAGCAGTTTTGCCGGGGGCAGCTATGGCTACACCTTC	CASSFAGGSYGYTF
.	16	TRBV29-1	TRBD2	TRBJ2-7	TGCAGCGCGACTAGCGGGAGTGGTTTAGCTCCCTACGAGCAGTACTTC	CSATSGSGLAPYEQYF
.	13	TRBV25-1	.	TRBJ2-7	TGTGCCAGCAGTGGGACAGTTACCTACGAGCAGTACTTC	CASSGTVTYEQYF
.	13	TRBV19	.	TRBJ1-4	TGTGCCAGTAACGAGAGACGCGGGGAAAAACTGTTTTTT	CASNERRGEKLFF
once	15	TRBV11-2	.	TRBJ2-3	TGTGCCAGCAGCTTAGCCGGTCCAGGGCCAGATACGCAGTATTTT	CASSLAGPGPDTQYF
.	18	TRBV19	TRBD2	TRBJ2-7	TGTGCCAGTAGTATGGCGGGCCCCCGCGGGAGTGGCGCCTACGAGCAGTACTTC	CASSMAGPRGSGAYEQYF
few	14	TRBV6-5	.	TRBJ1-1	TGTGCCAGCAGACGCGGTGGAGGGGGCACTGAAGCTTTCTTT	CASRRGGGGTEAFF
.	14	TRBV5-6	.	TRBJ1-5	TGTGCCAGCAGCCGTCGGGGAAGCAATCAGCCCCAGCATTTT	CASSRRGSNQPQHF
.	14	TRBV2	TRBD1	TRBJ2-1	TGTGCCAGCAGGCGGGACAGGGAGGTCTATGAGCAGTTCTTC	CASRRDREVYEQFF
.	16	TRBV28	.	TRBJ2-5	TGTGCCAGCAGTTTATTCGGAGTAGGCGTACAAGAGACCCAGTACTTC	CASSLFGVGVQETQYF
few	17	TRBV4-2	TRBD1	TRBJ2-7	TGTGCCAGCAGCCAAGATGGCCCGACAGGGAGCTCCTACGAGCAGTACTTC	CASSQDGPTGSSYEQYF
.	13	TRBV10-1	.	TRBJ1-3	TGCGCCAGCAGTGACGGCTCTGGAAACACCATATATTTT	CASSDGSGNTIYF
.	16	TRBV2	TRBD2	TRBJ2-3	TGTGCCAGCAGTCCTACTAGCGGGATAAGCACAGATACGCAGTATTTT	CASSPTSGISTDTQYF
.	14	TRBV7-9	.	TRBJ1-1	TGTGCCAGCAGCTCGTCCTCCATGAACACTGAAGCTTTCTTT	CASSSSSMNTEAFF
.	18	TRBV4-1	.	TRBJ2-5	TGCGCCAGCAGCCCAGCCGACCCTTCTAGGGCTGGGGCAGAGACCCAGTACTTC	CASSPADPSRAGAETQYF
.	12	TRBV6-1	.	TRBJ2-5	TGTGCCATTACGGACAGCCAAGAGACCCAGTACTTC	CAITDSQETQYF